Reported below is one T cell receptor (beta chain). The antigen it binds to is not known. Nothing much larger sits one base from this clone, and base qualities are not available. These data originate in a study of T cells in Graves' hyperthyroidism and ophthalmopathy (dated by TCRdb to between 2018 and 2020). Background for the entire study: Peripheral blood was sampled at the time of initial diagnosis, prior to any treatment. To identify distinguishing TCR V-J signatures, a discovery cohort of roughly 100 patients was used, comprising 43 with Graves' ophthalmopathy and approximately 57 with stable Graves' hyperthyroidism. Prospective prediction of ophthalmopathy was tested in an independent validation cohort consisting of 18 hyperthyroidism patients and 15 to 17 patients who later progressed to ophthalmopathy. The 95 to 100 discovery patients were randomly divided into training and test sets at a 7:3 ratio. In addition, the study compared T-cell repertoires in thyroid tissue and in blood from over 5 Graves' hyperthyroidism patients. Following sampling, methimazole starting at 30 mg daily was given to hyperthyroidism patients, and high-dose intravenous methylprednisolone was given to ophthalmopathy patients. The paper reports TCR Vbeta CDR3 sequencing of roughly 140 peripheral blood samples: 43 ophthalmopathy, roughly 80 hyperthyroidism and around 17 progressor patients. On the study overall, not on this receptor specifically: During validation, the model predicted progression to ophthalmopathy a median of around 7 months ahead of onset, with more than 60% sensitivity and under 85% specificity. Most expanded thyroid clonotypes (frequency above 0.001) were also detected in blood, suggesting blood repertoires may reflect thyroid immune responses. A 13 V-J signature model separated ophthalmopathy from stable hyperthyroidism, with just over 85% sensitivity and 81.08% specificity in cross-validation and 80%/75% in testing. Sample size was not statistically predetermined, and blinding of investigators to group allocation was not performed.

V loses 0 bases, J loses 0 bases, and the germline ends lie 9 bases apart. The CDR3 contains 16 residues, cysteine and phenylalanine counted. The read is trimmed to its CDR3 DNA, 48 bases read in frame from base 1. CDR1 and CDR2, per the germline V gene (reference sequence), are SEHNR and FQNEAQ. The TCR beta CDR3 regions were amplified from the RNA transcripts. The first round of RT-PCR for the TCR CDR3 was performed with the HTBI primer set and the Qiagen OneStep RT-PCR kit. Libraries were constructed in a second round of multiplex PCR, after which size selection and purification were carried out. The libraries were sequenced on an Illumina HiSeq2000 using paired-end 100 bp reads. Under the source paper's analysis protocol: SOAPnuke was used to process the raw data, removing reads that contained adapters or uncalled bases, had a mean Phred below 15, or lacked an exact match to the constant primer or identifier. COPE v1.2.5 was used to merge high-quality paired reads, and clonotypes were defined as unique nucleotide sequences. MiTCR v1.1 was used to align clonotypes to the IMGT TRBV, TRBD and TRBJ reference segments. The analysis was restricted to V-J combinations with a frequency above 0.0001, which together covered approximately 99% of the repertoires. A TCS score was defined as the ratio of F50 (clonal expansion) to E x V (chaos), with BLOSUM62-based TCRdist applied between CDR3 peptides within each V-J. Welch's t-statistics and random forest reduced just over 500 V-J features to 10 to 15, which were used in a naive Bayes classifier (R e1071). Clones were called with MiXCR by TCRdb after fastp trimmed the public reads at Q25, and only in-frame beta chains were retained. For every CDR3 protein sequence, its rows merge into one entry that carries the most common genes and DNA. In this record, the V and J calls reflect TCRdb's handling and not the investigators' own analysis. For this sample there are about 52,000 distinct CDR3 sequences; 48% appear just once. The top ten hold about a tenth of the sample.

Ophthalmopathy patients had moderately to severely active disease, with a Clinical Activity Score of 3 or more, a NOSPECS grade of 4 or more, and a disease duration of less than 3 months. Any patient with an uncontrolled infection, another autoimmune disease, pregnancy or lactation was excluded. Diagnoses were established on the basis of clinical symptoms, serum thyroxine and TRAb, thyroid ultrasound, and orbital computed tomography. PBMCs were isolated from more than 9 ml of fresh peripheral blood by Ficoll-Paque density gradient centrifugation. Total RNA was extracted using Trizol reagent, and RNA quality was assessed on an Agilent 2100 Bioanalyzer.

The chain is assembled from TRBV7-9 and TRBJ1-3; no D gene is confidently identified. Sample: blood. The sequence came from a woman aged 50 to 60 with Graves' ophthalmopathy. The encoded CDR3 is CASSLARLCSGNTIYF. Read as DNA, the sequence is TGTGCCAGCAGCTTAGCGAGGCTGTGCTCTGGAAACACCATATATTTT. The CDR3, completed at both ends by the reference TRBV7-9 and TRBJ1-3 genes, gives the full variable domain DTGVSQNPRHKITKRGQNVTFRCDPISEHNRLYWYRQTLGQGPEFLTYFQNEAQLEKSRLLSDRFSAERPKGSFSTLEIQRTEQGDSAMYLCASSLARLCSGNTIYFGEGSWLTVV.